These 24 T cell receptor beta chains were sequenced from one sample in a study of cytomegalovirus exposure and HLA in healthy donors. This PCR relied on a set of 60 Vbeta primers and 13 Jbeta primers. The assay was immunoSEQ multiplex PCR, and TCRdb's table has in-frame clones only and misses some. The sample carries around 67,000 clones, approximately 67% recorded once. The sample comprised PBMCs. The receptors here all came from a woman in her twenties or thirties in good health and CMV-seronegative.

Points on this clone: Given the absence of the conserved phenylalanine or tryptophan at the CDR3 end, a read error is likely. The chain recombines TRBV30 with TRBJ1-2, with D tentatively TRBD1 (5 bases). The CDR3 is 12 amino acids. V lost 1 base and J 5 bases, leaving 8 bases between the germline ends. Germline loops: CDR1 GTSNPN, CDR2 SVGIG (reference sequence). The CDR3 DNA is TGTGCCTGGAGTGCCAGGGTTTATGGCTACACCCCC. Translated: CAWSARVYGYTP.

The chain combines TRBV28 with TRBJ2-7; the match to TRBD1 covers 10 bases. This CDR3 comprises 13 residues. The germline CDR1 and CDR2 sequences are MDHEN and SYDVKM. The V and J ends lost 6 bases and 5 bases, in that order; junction bases with no gene match: 4. CDR3 DNA: TGTGCCAGCAGGTTGACAGGGGGCCACGAGCAGTACTTC. Translated, it gives CASRLTGGHEQYF.

The chain links TRBV7-9 to TRBJ1-1, with 7 bases lining up with TRBD1. The V gene's germline CDR1 is SEHNR and CDR2 FQNEAQ (reference sequence). V was clipped by 1 base and J by 3 bases; unmatched bases: 5. The CDR3 has 15 residues. CDR3 DNA sequence: TGTGCCAGCAGCTTAGAGGGGGCGCGGGACACTGAAGCTTTCTTT. Its translation: CASSLEGARDTEAFF.

The chain carries TRBV18 and TRBJ2-1; 7 bases are shared with TRBD1. V shed 4 bases and J 0 bases; nucleotides not matched to a gene: 3. This CDR3 region has 15 residues. Germline V CDR1 and CDR2: KGHSH, LQKENI. Here the CDR3 DNA reads TGTGCCAGCTCACAGGGACAGAGCTCCTACAATGAGCAGTTCTTC. Its translation: CASSQGQSSYNEQFF.

This chain joins TRBV4-3 and TRBJ1-4; D is ambiguous. The germline gives CDR1 LGHNA, CDR2 YSLEER. The CDR3 is 16 residues long. The V end was cut by 0 bases, the J end by 4 bases, with 12 bases between. The CDR3 DNA reads as TGCGCCAGCAGCCAAGAACCAGGTGATGGTAATGAAAAACTGTTTTTT. Amino acids: CASSQEPGDGNEKLFF.

The chain joins TRBV29-1 to TRBJ2-1; 8 positions match TRBD2. The ends lost 6 bases at V and 8 bases at J; junction bases unmatched: 6. This CDR3 is 12 amino acids long. Germline CDR1 and CDR2: SQVTM and ANQGSEA. DNA for the CDR3: TGCAGCGTGGAGGGACTAGTTGATGAGCAGTTCTTC. It codes for CSVEGLVDEQFF.

The V call is TRBV6-1, the J call TRBJ2-5; 7 bases map to TRBD2. Germline assignment: CDR1 MNHNS and CDR2 SASEGT. V lost 0 bases and J lost 5; bases outside the gene matches: 6. The CDR3 is 15 amino acids. This CDR3 reads CASSEALAGEETQYF. DNA of the CDR3: TGTGCCAGCAGTGAAGCGCTGGCGGGGGAGGAGACCCAGTACTTC.

The V gene is TRBV4-3, the J gene TRBJ2-1, with 12 bases that match TRBD2. The V gene end was trimmed by 4 bases and the J gene end by 4 bases; junction bases not matched to a gene: 2. Germline V lookup: CDR1 LGHNA, CDR2 YSLEER. The CDR3 spans 15 residues. The CDR3 loop is CASSRGTSGYNEQFF. The DNA of the CDR3 is TGCGCCAGCAGCCGCGGGACTAGCGGGTACAATGAGCAGTTCTTC.

V usage is TRBV7-2 and J usage is TRBJ2-1; 12 bases map to TRBD2. V lost 3 bases and J lost 10; bases outside the gene matches: 10. The CDR3 contains 16 residues. Germline V gene data show CDR1 as SGHTA and CDR2 as FQGNSA. The CDR3 DNA follows: TGTGCCAGCAGCTTGGGGAGACTAGCGGGGGCCAGGGAGCAGTTCTTC. As protein: CASSLGRLAGAREQFF.

This clone was recorded at least ten times. The chain is built from TRBV27 and TRBJ1-5, with 9 bases matching TRBD1. This CDR3 is built from 15 residues. The germline V gene encodes CDR1 MNHEY and CDR2 SMNVEV (reference sequence). V was pared by 2 bases and J by 4 bases, with 3 bases of the junction left unmatched. CDR3 in DNA: TGTGCCAGCAGTTTAGGGACAGGGAGAAATCAGCCCCAGCATTTT. Its translation is CASSLGTGRNQPQHF.

This clone was counted once. CDR3: CASSRDRAYGYTF. As DNA, the CDR3 is TGTGCCAGCAGCAGGGACAGGGCCTATGGCTACACCTTC. The chain is built from TRBV2 and TRBJ1-2; 9 positions agree with TRBD1. Looked up from germline, CDR1 is SNHLY and CDR2 is FYNNEI. V shed 6 bases and J 4 bases; nucleotides not matched to a gene: 3. CDR3 length equals 13 residues.

J is TRBJ1-1 and V is TRBV19; 8 nucleotides match TRBD1. Germline trimming cut 3 bases from V and 5 bases from J; bases unmatched to any gene: 11. This CDR3 region has 16 residues. Germline values: CDR1 LNHDA, CDR2 SQIVND (reference sequence). CDR3 bases: TGTGCCAGTAGTATCGGGCAGGGGGCAGGGAGGACTGAAGCTTTCTTT. Translation gives CASSIGQGAGRTEAFF.

The rearrangement joins TRBV29-1 to TRBJ2-2, with TRBD1 matching over 7 bases. There are 13 residues in the CDR3. Losses at the gene ends were 7 bases for V and 5 bases for J; bases not matched to a gene: 7. Germline CDR1 reads SQVTM; CDR2 reads ANQGSEA. As DNA, the CDR3 is TGCAGCGCTAACAGGGGTGGGACCGGGGAGCTGTTTTTT. Translated: CSANRGGTGELFF.

This clone appeared once. CDR3 DNA: TGTGCCAGCAGACGGACAGGGGAAGATACGCAGTATTTT. Protein product: CASRRTGEDTQYF. The chain has TRBV7-2 and TRBJ2-3, with 9 bases identical to TRBD1. With 6 bases clipped from V and 5 bases from J, the junction kept 3 bases outside the gene matches. Germline CDR1 and CDR2: SGHTA and FQGNSA. This CDR3 is built from 13 residues. Together with reference TRBV7-2 and TRBJ2-3, the CDR3 gives the full variable domain: GAGVSQSPSNKVTEKGKDVELRCDPISGHTALYWYRQSLGQGLEFLIYFQGNSAPDKSGLPSDRFSAERTGGSVSTLTIQRTQQEDSAVYLCASRRTGEDTQYFGPGTRLTVL.

This chain connects TRBV28 to TRBJ2-3; 12 positions agree with TRBD2. The germline gives CDR1 MDHEN, CDR2 SYDVKM. This CDR3 region has 16 residues. Trimming cost V 3 bases and J 3 bases; bases outside gene matches: 4. CDR3 in amino acids: CASSFSSGGATDTQYF. CDR3 DNA sequence: TGTGCCAGCAGTTTCTCTAGCGGGGGGGCGACAGATACGCAGTATTTT.

This clone was observed a handful of times. The V gene is TRBV7-8, the J gene TRBJ2-1, with D possibly matching TRBD1 (6 bases). Germline V lookup: CDR1 SGHVS, CDR2 FQNEAQ. The length of the CDR3 is 13 residues. With 3 bases removed from V and 9 bases from J, the gap between germline ends came to 12 bases. CDR3 DNA sequence: TGTGCCAGCAGCTTGGGGACAATCCCTGAGCAGTTCTTC. Translated: CASSLGTIPEQFF.

As to this clone: The junction departs from the called germline gene at one end, perhaps through a read error. This chain uses TRBV7-9 with TRBJ2-7; D uncertain. Germline V gene data show CDR1 as SEHNR and CDR2 as FQNEAQ (reference sequence). The length of the CDR3 is 11 residues. The CDR3, as DNA: TGTTCCAGCAGCCAACTATACGAGCAGTACTTC. Its translation is CSSSQLYEQYF.

This clone has only a few counts. The chain is built from TRBV5-5 and TRBJ2-3, with TRBD2 identical over 7 bases. This CDR3 has 14 amino acids. Trimming at V came to 3 bases and at J to 5 bases, leaving 6 bases not matched to a gene. Germline V lookup: CDR1 SGHKS, CDR2 YYEKEE (reference sequence). For the CDR3, the DNA is TGTGCCAGCAGCTGGGGGGGGGTACGAGATACGCAGTATTTT. As protein: CASSWGGVRDTQYF.

The rearrangement uses TRBV6-1 and TRBJ2-5, with 9 bases fitting TRBD2. J was trimmed by 4 bases and V by 2 bases; bases with no gene match: 5. The CDR3 is 15 amino acids. Per the germline V gene, CDR1 is MNHNS and CDR2 is SASEGT. CDR3 protein: CASSEIGGRGETQYF. In DNA, the CDR3 is TGTGCCAGCAGTGAAATTGGCGGGAGGGGAGAGACCCAGTACTTC.

In this sample, this clone turned up a few times. J is TRBJ2-2 and V is TRBV19; a weak D match, TRBD2 (5 bases). V gave up 7 bases and J gave up 7 bases, with 16 bases separating them. CDR1 LNHDA and CDR2 SQIVND come from the germline V gene (reference sequence). This CDR3 is built from 14 residues. The CDR3 sequence: CASIPGFYSGELFF. The CDR3 DNA reads TGTGCCAGTATCCCGGGGTTCTACAGCGGGGAGCTGTTTTTT.

The J gene is TRBJ1-6, the V gene TRBV18; 8 positions agree with TRBD1. CDR1 and CDR2 (germline): KGHSH, LQKENI. The CDR3 loop spans 14 amino acids. V lost 3 bases, J lost 10 bases, and 5 bases stayed unmatched. CDR3 sequence reads: CASSPDRDGSPLHF. CDR3 bases: TGTGCCAGCTCACCGGACAGGGATGGGTCACCCCTCCACTTT.

This clone was seen just once. This chain uses TRBV28 with TRBJ1-6, with TRBD1 matching over 7 bases. With V trimmed by 6 bases and J by 16 bases, 12 bases remained unmatched. Germline lookup yields CDR1 MDHEN and CDR2 SYDVKM. This CDR3 is built from 13 residues. CDR3 protein: CASRTLSTGTLHF. CDR3 DNA: TGTGCCAGCAGGACACTCTCGACAGGGACTCTCCACTTT.

J is TRBJ2-7 and V is TRBV21-1; TRBD1, as called in the table, went unchecked against the DNA. TRBV21-1 constitutes a pseudogene. This CDR3 spans 15 amino acids. As DNA, the CDR3 is TGTGCCAGCAGCTCGAGGACAGGCTACTCCTACGAGCAGTACTTC. Its translation: CASSSRTGYSYEQYF.

The J gene is TRBJ1-2, the V gene TRBV7-3; 8 nucleotides line up with TRBD1. The CDR3 is made up of 14 amino acids. CDR1 is SGHTA, CDR2 FQGTGA, per germline. With 2 bases clipped from V and 5 bases from J, the junction kept 4 bases outside the gene matches. CDR3 amino acids: CASSLVGQGYGYTF. CDR3 nucleotide sequence: TGTGCCAGCAGCTTAGTTGGACAGGGTTATGGCTACACCTTC.